This T cell receptor beta chain is drawn from a study of identical twins. This CDR3 has 13 residues. V lost 3 bases to trimming and J lost 8 bases, with 13 bases between them. TCRdb fed the 5' RACE reads into MiXCR, producing one record per CDR3 protein. The table records 430,000 or so distinct CDR3 sequences, 20% to 25% of them present only once. This clonotype was picked up a small number of times. The data were also submitted as part of a second study, on T cells expressing NK-cell markers. This second report adds: Sequencing covered eight donors, seven HCMV-seropositive and one seronegative.

The specimen sequenced was CD4+ T cells sorted from blood. The receptor comes from a woman between 18 and 29 years old in good health. The rearrangement links TRBV12-3 or TRBV12-4 to TRBJ1-1; D possibly corresponds to TRBD1 (5 bases). The CDR3 DNA reads as TGTGCCAGCAGTTTGATTCTTAGGACAGAAGCTTTCTTT. Translation: CASSLILRTEAFF.